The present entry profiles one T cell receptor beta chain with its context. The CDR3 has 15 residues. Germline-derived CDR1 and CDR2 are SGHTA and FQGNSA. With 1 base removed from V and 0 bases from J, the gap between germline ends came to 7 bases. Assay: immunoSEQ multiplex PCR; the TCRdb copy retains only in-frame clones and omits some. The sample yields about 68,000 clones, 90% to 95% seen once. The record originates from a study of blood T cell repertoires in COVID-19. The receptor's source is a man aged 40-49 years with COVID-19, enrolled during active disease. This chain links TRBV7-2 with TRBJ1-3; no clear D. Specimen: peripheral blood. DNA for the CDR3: TGTGCCAGCAGCTTAGGAGGGCCCTCTGGAAACACCATATATTTT. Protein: CASSLGGPSGNTIYF.